This T cell receptor beta chain originates from a study of blood T cell repertoires in COVID-19. Background on the study: The analysed material was cDNA or gDNA that came from T cells, B-cell-depleted T cells, or PBMCs.

J was trimmed by 4 bases and V by 0 bases; bases with no gene match: 7. The CDR3 spans 16 residues. Germline V gene sequence: CDR1 SGHRS, CDR2 YFSETQ. This clone was observed a single time. Clones were sequenced by immunoSEQ multiplex PCR, and TCRdb holds only the in-frame ones, with some missing. The table has 35,000 to 45,000 clones, about 90% seen once. The receptor comes from a man aged 45-65 years with active COVID-19. The chain links TRBV5-1 to TRBJ2-3, with TRBD1 identical over 8 bases. Material for sequencing was peripheral blood. CDR3 coding DNA: TGCGCCAGCAGCTTGGACAGGGGGAATGGCGCAGATACGCAGTATTTT. Translating it yields CASSLDRGNGADTQYF. Filled out from reference TRBV5-1 and TRBJ2-3, the complete variable domain reads KAGVTQTPRYLIKTRGQQVTLSCSPISGHRSVSWYQQTPGQGLQFLFEYFSETQRNKGNFPGRFSGRQFSNSRSEMNVSTLELGDSALYLCASSLDRGNGADTQYFGPGTRLTVL.